The clone carrying this TCR beta chain was counted at least ten times. Antigen specificity is unknown. In the study's own analysis: The study built a papillary thyroid cancer distant-metastasis classifier from CDR3 differences across clinicopathological groups. TCRdb re-processed the PCR reads through MiXCR. TCRdb's processing, not the authors', yielded these V and J calls. Of 25,000 to 40,000 clones listed, approximately 8% are singletons. The sample comes from a study of metastatic and nonmetastatic thyroid tumors. Study background: Patients with malignant and benign thyroid disease provided blood and tumor or nodule tissue, whose repertoires were compared.

The germline V gene has CDR1 SGHTA and CDR2 FQGNSA. Trimming stripped 0 bases from V and 0 bases from J, with 4 bases between. This CDR3 comprises 14 residues. Prior to thyroid surgery, none of the patients had received any treatment. Findings and limits, study-wide: Benign nodules were reported to have significantly lower TCR beta diversity than malignant thyroid tumors, in blood and tumor.

This sequence originates from a female donor with papillary thyroid cancer or a benign thyroid nodule (not recorded which). Some clones in this sample may be carry-over from other donors' samples. Sequences were obtained from blood. The V gene is TRBV7-2, the J gene TRBJ2-3; D ambiguous. CDR3 sequence: CASSLAGSTDTQYF. The CDR3 bases are TGTGCCAGCAGCTTAGCGGGTAGCACAGATACGCAGTATTTT.